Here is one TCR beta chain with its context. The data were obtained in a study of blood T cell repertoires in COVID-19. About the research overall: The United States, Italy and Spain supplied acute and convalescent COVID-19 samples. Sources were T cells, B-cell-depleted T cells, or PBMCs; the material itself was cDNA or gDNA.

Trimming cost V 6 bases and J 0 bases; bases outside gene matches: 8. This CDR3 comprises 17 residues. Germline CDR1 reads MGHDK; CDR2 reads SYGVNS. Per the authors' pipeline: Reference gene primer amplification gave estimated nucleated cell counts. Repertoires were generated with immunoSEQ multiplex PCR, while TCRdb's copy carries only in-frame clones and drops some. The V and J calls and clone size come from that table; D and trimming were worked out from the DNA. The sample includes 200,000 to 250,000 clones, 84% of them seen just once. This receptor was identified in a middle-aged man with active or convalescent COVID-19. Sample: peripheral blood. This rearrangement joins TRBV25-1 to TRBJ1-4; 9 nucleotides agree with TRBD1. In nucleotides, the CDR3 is TGTGCCAGCAGCGCCGGACAGGGGTTAGCAACTAATGAAAAACTGTTTTTT. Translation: CASSAGQGLATNEKLFF.